This passage covers 6 T cell receptor beta chains from one sample sequenced in a study of T-cell memory formation after mild COVID-19. MiXCR, run by TCRdb on the 5' RACE reads, gives a single entry per CDR3 protein. The sample holds fewer than 650,000 distinct CDR3 sequences; approximately 21% are singletons and the top ten take under 8.5%. The source material was PBMCs or a T cell subset sorted from them (not recorded which). These receptors came from an adult woman who had mild COVID-19 (a few samples of this study predate the infection). Cell type and time point are not known.

In this sample, this clonotype turned up a few times. The rearrangement links TRBV7-2 to TRBJ1-1; 7 bases line up with TRBD1. The germline V gene has CDR1 SGHTA and CDR2 FQGNSA. V shed 5 bases and J 0 bases; nucleotides not matched to a gene: 9. The length of the CDR3 is 16 residues. This CDR3 reads CASSIGTDSLNTEAFF. CDR3 nucleotides: TGTGCCAGCAGCATCGGGACAGACTCCTTGAACACTGAAGCTTTCTTT.

The chain uses TRBV3-1 and TRBJ2-7; 9 bases align to TRBD2. The CDR3 runs to 14 residues. V shed 7 bases and J 7 bases; nucleotides not matched to a gene: 11. Germline CDR1 is LGHDT and CDR2 is YNNKEL (reference sequence). The CDR3 region is CASTGSSGTREQYF. For the CDR3, the DNA is TGTGCCAGCACCGGTTCTAGCGGGACTAGGGAGCAGTACTTC.

The V and J genes are TRBV15 and TRBJ2-4; possibly TRBD1 or TRBD2 for D (6 bases each). Germline-derived CDR1 and CDR2 are LNHNV and YYDKDF (reference sequence). The CDR3 runs 15 residues. The ends were cut back, 0 bases at V and 8 bases at J, with 14 bases in the middle. The DNA for the CDR3 is TGTGCCACCAGCAGAGATAGGGGGGCAGGGGACATTCAGTACTTC. Translated: CATSRDRGAGDIQYF. Looking up the rest from reference TRBV15 and TRBJ2-4 gives the full variable domain: DAMVIQNPRYQVTQFGKPVTLSCSQTLNHNVMYWYQQKSSQAPKLLFHYYDKDFNNEADTPDNFQSRRPNTSFCFLDIRSPGLGDTAMYLCATSRDRGAGDIQYFGAGTRLSVL.

This chain links TRBV13 with TRBJ2-1; D is unresolved. Germline loops: CDR1 PRHDT, CDR2 FYEKMQ (reference sequence). V was shortened by 3 bases and J by 0 bases, with 12 bases between the two germline ends. The CDR3 sequence is 16 residues long. In DNA, the CDR3 is TGTGCCAGCAGCTTCTTTTTAGGTAGCTCCTACAATGAGCAGTTCTTC. Its translation is CASSFFLGSSYNEQFF.

The rearrangement joins TRBV6-6 to TRBJ1-1; 10 bases map to TRBD1. The germline gives CDR1 MNHNY, CDR2 SVGAGI (reference sequence). V dropped 6 bases and J dropped 0; count of bases not matched to a gene: 7. This CDR3 contains 16 residues. CDR3 protein: CASRPETGGLNTEAFF. The CDR3 DNA is TGTGCCAGCAGACCGGAGACAGGGGGCCTGAACACTGAAGCTTTCTTT.

This chain uses TRBV3-1 with TRBJ1-5; D is perhaps TRBD1 (5 bases). This CDR3 spans 14 amino acids. Germline CDR1 and CDR2: LGHDT and YNNKEL (reference sequence). V dropped 3 bases and J dropped 3 bases, with 9 bases sitting between them. The CDR3 DNA reads TGTGCCAGCAGCCAGGGGGTGACCAATCAGCCCCAGCATTTT. As protein: CASSQGVTNQPQHF.